The sequence of this T cell receptor beta chain was determined in a study of blood T cell repertoires in COVID-19. In the study overall: There were acute and convalescent COVID-19 samples, and they came from the United States, Italy and Spain. PBMCs, B-cell-depleted T cells, or T cells were the source of the cDNA or gDNA that made up the material.

The repertoire was sequenced with immunoSEQ multiplex PCR; TCRdb's copy has only in-frame clones and lacks some. The repertoire includes a few hundred thousand clones, about 85% of them detected once, and just over 6.5% sits in the top ten. Looked up from germline, CDR1 is SGHRS and CDR2 is YFSETQ. Trimming stripped 2 bases from V and 7 bases from J, with 6 bases between. CDR3 length equals 11 residues. The sequencing sample was made of PBMCs or T cells enriched from blood (not recorded which). The sequence derives from a woman in her fifties or sixties who had been exposed to COVID-19. This sequence joins TRBV5-1 and TRBJ1-1; perhaps TRBD1 as D (6 bases). This CDR3 reads CASSLQGEAFF. The CDR3 coding sequence is TGCGCCAGCAGCTTACAGGGTGAAGCTTTCTTT.